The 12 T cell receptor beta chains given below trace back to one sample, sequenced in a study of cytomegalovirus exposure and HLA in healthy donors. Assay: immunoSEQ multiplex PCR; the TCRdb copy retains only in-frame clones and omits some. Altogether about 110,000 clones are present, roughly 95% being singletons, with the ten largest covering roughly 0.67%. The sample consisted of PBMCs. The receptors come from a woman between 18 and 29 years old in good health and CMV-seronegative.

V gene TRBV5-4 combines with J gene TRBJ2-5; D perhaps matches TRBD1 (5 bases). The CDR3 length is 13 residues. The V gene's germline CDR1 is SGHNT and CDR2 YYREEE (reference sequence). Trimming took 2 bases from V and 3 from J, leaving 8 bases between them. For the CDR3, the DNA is TGTGCCAGCAGCTTAGTCAGGGAAGAGACCCAGTACTTC. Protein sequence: CASSLVREETQYF.

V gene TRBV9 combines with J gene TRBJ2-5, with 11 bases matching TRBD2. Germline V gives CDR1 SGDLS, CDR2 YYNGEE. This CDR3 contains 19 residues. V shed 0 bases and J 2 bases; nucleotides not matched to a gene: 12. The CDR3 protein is CASSVVVETSGVPQETQYF. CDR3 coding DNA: TGTGCCAGCAGCGTAGTTGTGGAGACTAGCGGGGTACCTCAAGAGACCCAGTACTTC.

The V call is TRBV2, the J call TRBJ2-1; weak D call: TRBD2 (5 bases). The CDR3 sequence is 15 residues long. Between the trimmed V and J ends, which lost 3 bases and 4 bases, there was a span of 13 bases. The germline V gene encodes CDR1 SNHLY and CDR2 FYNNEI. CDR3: CASSDSSSRYNEQFF. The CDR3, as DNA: TGTGCCAGCAGTGATTCTAGCTCTAGGTACAATGAGCAGTTCTTC.

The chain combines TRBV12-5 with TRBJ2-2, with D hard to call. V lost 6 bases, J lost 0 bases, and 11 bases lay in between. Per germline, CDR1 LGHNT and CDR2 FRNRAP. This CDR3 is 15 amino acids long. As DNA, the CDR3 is TGTGCTAGTGGACCCGACTTACCGAACACCGGGGAGCTGTTTTTT. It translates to CASGPDLPNTGELFF.

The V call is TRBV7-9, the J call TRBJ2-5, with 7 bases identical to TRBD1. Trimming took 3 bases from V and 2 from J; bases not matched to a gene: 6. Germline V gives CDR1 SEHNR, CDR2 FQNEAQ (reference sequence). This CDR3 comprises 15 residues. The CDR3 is CASSLGPGQQETQYF. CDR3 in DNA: TGTGCCAGCAGCTTGGGACCGGGACAGCAAGAGACCCAGTACTTC.

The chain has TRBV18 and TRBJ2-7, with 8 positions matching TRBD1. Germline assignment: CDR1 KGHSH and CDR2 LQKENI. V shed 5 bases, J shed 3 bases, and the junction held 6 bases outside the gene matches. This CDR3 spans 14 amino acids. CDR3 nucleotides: TGTGCCAGCTCATTAGCCGGACAGGGCTACGAGCAGTACTTC. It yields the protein CASSLAGQGYEQYF.

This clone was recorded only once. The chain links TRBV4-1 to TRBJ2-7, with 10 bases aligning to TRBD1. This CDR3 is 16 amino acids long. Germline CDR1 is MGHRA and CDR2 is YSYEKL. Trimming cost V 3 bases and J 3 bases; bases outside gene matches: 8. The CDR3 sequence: CASSQEPGQGFYEQYF. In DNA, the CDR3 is TGCGCCAGCAGCCAGGAACCGGGACAGGGGTTCTACGAGCAGTACTTC.

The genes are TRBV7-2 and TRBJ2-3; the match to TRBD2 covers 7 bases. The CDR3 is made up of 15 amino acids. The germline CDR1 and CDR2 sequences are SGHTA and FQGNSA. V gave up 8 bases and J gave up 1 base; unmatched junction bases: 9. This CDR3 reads CASPSGAGGTDTQYF. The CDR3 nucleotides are TGTGCCAGCCCTAGTGGGGCGGGGGGCACAGATACGCAGTATTTT.

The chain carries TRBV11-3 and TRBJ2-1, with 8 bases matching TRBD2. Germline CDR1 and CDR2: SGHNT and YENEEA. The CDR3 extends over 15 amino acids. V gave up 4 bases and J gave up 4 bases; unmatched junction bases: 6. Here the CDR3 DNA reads TGTGCCAGCAGCTCAAAGCGGGGGTTATACAATGAGCAGTTCTTC. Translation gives CASSSKRGLYNEQFF.

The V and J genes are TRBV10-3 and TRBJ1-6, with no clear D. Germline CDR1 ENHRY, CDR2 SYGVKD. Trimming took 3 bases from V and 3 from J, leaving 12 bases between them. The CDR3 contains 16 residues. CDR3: CAISEKETIYNSPLHF. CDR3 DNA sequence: TGTGCCATCAGTGAAAAGGAGACGATCTATAATTCACCCCTCCACTTT.

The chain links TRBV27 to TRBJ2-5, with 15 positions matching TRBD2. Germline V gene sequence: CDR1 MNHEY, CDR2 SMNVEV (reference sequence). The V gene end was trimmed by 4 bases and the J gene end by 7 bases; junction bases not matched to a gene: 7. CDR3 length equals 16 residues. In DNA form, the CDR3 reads TGTGCCAGCAGTTCGGGACTAGCGGGGGGCCGAGGGACCCAGTACTTC. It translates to CASSSGLAGGRGTQYF.

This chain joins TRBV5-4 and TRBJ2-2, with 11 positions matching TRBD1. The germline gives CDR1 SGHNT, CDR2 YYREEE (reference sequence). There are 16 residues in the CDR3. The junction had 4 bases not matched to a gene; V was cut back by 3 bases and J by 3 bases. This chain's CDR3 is CASSSPGQGDTGELFF. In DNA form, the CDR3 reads TGTGCCAGCAGCTCGCCGGGACAGGGGGACACCGGGGAGCTGTTTTTT.